Following are 16 T cell receptor beta chains from one sample sequenced in a study of blood T cell repertoires in COVID-19. Clones were sequenced by immunoSEQ multiplex PCR, and TCRdb holds only the in-frame ones, with some missing. The sample contains roughly 220,000 clones, 80% to 85% of which appear only once. The sequenced sample was peripheral blood. The receptors derive from a man aged 25 to 45 with active or convalescent COVID-19.

This clone was counted only a few times. V is TRBV3-1 (or the pseudogene TRBV3-2) and J is TRBJ1-1; D is possibly TRBD1 (5 bases). The germline V gene encodes CDR1 LGHDT and CDR2 YNNKEL (reference sequence). This CDR3 has 16 residues. V was trimmed by 10 bases and J by 0 bases, leaving 21 bases between them. CDR3 sequence reads: CATPGRGSEVNTEAFF. The CDR3 bases are TGTGCCACCCCCGGGAGGGGAAGCGAGGTGAACACTGAAGCTTTCTTT.

The chain joins TRBV29-1 to TRBJ2-7; 7 positions agree with TRBD2. The CDR3 runs 14 residues. CDR1 and CDR2 from the germline V gene are SQVTM and ANQGSEA. V gave up 5 bases and J gave up 5 bases; unmatched junction bases: 12. CDR3 sequence (DNA): TGCAGCGTTTCGGCGGGAGTCCGCCCTAACGAGCAGTACTTC. This codes for CSVSAGVRPNEQYF.

The V gene is TRBV28, the J gene TRBJ2-4, with a weak D call TRBD1 (6 bases). With 5 bases removed from V and 11 bases from J, the gap between germline ends came to 10 bases. The CDR3 is made up of 11 amino acids. In germline, CDR1 is MDHEN, CDR2 SYDVKM. CDR3 DNA: TGTGCCAGCAGTAGGACAGATCTTCAGTACTTC. Protein sequence: CASSRTDLQYF.

This rearrangement joins TRBV7-9 to TRBJ1-1; 8 bases match TRBD1. Germline V gene sequence: CDR1 SEHNR, CDR2 FQNEAQ (reference sequence). The CDR3 has 13 residues. The trim removed 3 bases at V and 4 bases at J, leaving 1 base unmatched. The CDR3 loop is CASSFGQGTEAFF. The CDR3 bases are TGTGCCAGCAGCTTTGGACAGGGCACTGAAGCTTTCTTT.

The genes are TRBV7-8 and TRBJ2-3; TRBD2 matches 14 bases. CDR1 is SGHVS, CDR2 FQNEAQ, per germline. The CDR3 loop spans 19 amino acids. V dropped 3 bases and J dropped 6; count of bases not matched to a gene: 14. The CDR3 reads CASSFPRGLAGEASDTQYF. The CDR3 nucleotides read TGTGCCAGCAGCTTCCCGCGGGGACTAGCGGGGGAAGCCTCCGATACGCAGTATTTT.

V usage is TRBV30 and J usage is TRBJ1-6, with TRBD1 matching 7 bases. The CDR3 runs to 12 residues. The V and J ends lost 5 bases and 10 bases, in that order; junction bases with no gene match: 5. The germline gives CDR1 GTSNPN, CDR2 SVGIG (reference sequence). The CDR3 spells CAWDRDRSPLHF. The CDR3, as DNA: TGTGCCTGGGACAGGGATCGATCACCCCTCCACTTT. The full variable domain, in which reference TRBV30 and TRBJ1-6 provide the parts outside the CDR3, is SQTIHQWPATLVQPVGSPLSLECTVEGTSNPNLYWYRQAAGRGLQLLFYSVGIGQISSEVPQNLSASRPQDRQFILSSKKLLLSDSGFYLCAWDRDRSPLHFGNGTRLTVT.

V is TRBV6-1 and J is TRBJ2-7; 7 bases match TRBD2. V was pared by 0 bases and J by 4 bases, with 6 bases of the junction left unmatched. Germline CDR1 and CDR2: MNHNS and SASEGT. The CDR3 consists of 15 residues. CDR3 in amino acids: CASSEALQLAYEQYF. CDR3 DNA: TGTGCCAGCAGTGAAGCGCTCCAACTAGCGTACGAGCAGTACTTC.

The V call is TRBV4-3, the J call TRBJ1-1; 7 bases map to TRBD1. The CDR3 is 15 residues long. V lost 2 bases, J lost 4 bases, and 7 bases stayed unmatched. The germline CDR1 and CDR2 sequences are LGHNA and YSLEER. The CDR3 region is CASSQSTGVGTEAFF. CDR3 coding DNA: TGCGCCAGCAGCCAATCAACAGGGGTCGGCACTGAAGCTTTCTTT.

The V gene is TRBV5-4, the J gene TRBJ2-3, with D tentatively TRBD1 (6 bases). Trimming stripped 4 bases from V and 4 bases from J, with 25 bases between. Germline-derived CDR1 and CDR2 are SGHNT and YYREEE (reference sequence). This CDR3 comprises 18 residues. The CDR3 spells CASSPGGSEGHSSDTQYF. The DNA of the CDR3 is TGTGCCAGCAGCCCTGGAGGATCCGAGGGACATTCCTCAGATACGCAGTATTTT.

This chain joins TRBV5-6 and TRBJ1-1; D may be TRBD1 (6 bases). The ends were cut back, 0 bases at V and 7 bases at J, with 13 bases in the middle. Germline CDR1 SGHDT, CDR2 YYEEEE. This CDR3 comprises 14 residues. Here the CDR3 DNA reads TGTGCCAGCAGCTTGGTTACAGGGAATGATGAAGCTTTCTTT. Its protein product is CASSLVTGNDEAFF.

The count of this clone is one. V and J are TRBV7-9 and TRBJ2-2; the D is unclear. V was clipped by 4 bases and J by 4 bases, with 7 bases between them. This CDR3 has 13 residues. Looked up from germline, CDR1 is SEHNR and CDR2 is FQNEAQ (reference sequence). Written as DNA, the CDR3 is TGTGCCAGCAGCTCCCTTCGCACCGGGGAGCTGTTTTTT. Amino acids: CASSSLRTGELFF.

V gene TRBV11-3 combines with J gene TRBJ2-3; 8 bases agree with TRBD1. Losses at the gene ends were 0 bases for V and 1 base for J; bases not matched to a gene: 6. The CDR3 sequence is 17 residues long. The germline CDR1 and CDR2 sequences are SGHNT and YENEEA. The CDR3 loop is CASSLDARGLGTDTQYF. CDR3 DNA sequence: TGTGCCAGCAGCTTAGACGCCAGGGGGCTGGGCACAGATACGCAGTATTTT.

This clone was seen a few times. This chain uses TRBV6-5 with TRBJ1-5; D possibly corresponds to TRBD1 (5 bases). The V end lost 5 bases, the J end lost 3 bases, and 14 bases lay between the germline ends. This CDR3 region has 15 residues. Germline CDR1 reads MNHEY; CDR2 reads SVGAGI. CDR3: CASSPIQGNNQPQHF. The CDR3 coding sequence is TGTGCCAGCAGTCCCATCCAGGGTAACAATCAGCCCCAGCATTTT.

V is TRBV6-1 and J is TRBJ2-7, with D possibly matching TRBD2 (6 bases). The germline V gene encodes CDR1 MNHNS and CDR2 SASEGT. The germline V and J ends were trimmed by 6 bases and 5 bases, with 14 bases remaining between them. The CDR3 is made up of 13 amino acids. CDR3 protein: CASSRGTANEQYF. The CDR3 DNA follows: TGTGCCAGCAGCCGGGGGACGGCAAACGAGCAGTACTTC.

The V gene is TRBV19, the J gene TRBJ1-6, with TRBD1 matching over 8 bases. Germline CDR1 is LNHDA and CDR2 is SQIVND (reference sequence). The CDR3 spans 16 residues. J lost 6 bases, V lost 9 bases, and 13 bases had no gene match. CDR3: CARARQGWGCNSPLHF. CDR3 DNA sequence: TGTGCCAGAGCTCGACAGGGGTGGGGTTGTAATTCACCCCTCCACTTT.

CDR3 in DNA: TGTGCCAGCAGCCGCCACCTTGGATTCGCGGGCGCCGGGGAGCTGTTTTTT. Amino acid sequence: CASSRHLGFAGAGELFF. The genes are TRBV4-2 and TRBJ2-2, with D perhaps matching TRBD2 (5 bases). Germline V gene data show CDR1 as LGHNA and CDR2 as YNFKEQ. This CDR3 spans 17 amino acids. Deletions cut 4 bases from V and 6 bases from J, with 21 bases between.